This T cell receptor (beta chain) was observed in a study of blood T cell repertoires in COVID-19 (TCRdb year 2020). Looking at the study overall: Samples covering the acute and convalescent phases of COVID-19 were provided by collaborators in the United States, Italy and Spain. The prospective study material was composed of cDNA or gDNA derived from T cells, B-cell-depleted T cells, or PBMCs. Deeply sampled blood TCRbeta repertoires from subjects exposed to, actively infected with, or recovered from COVID-19 were included in the dataset. A freely available public database, intended as a resource for researchers studying the immune response to SARS-CoV-2, is where the repertoires were released. The samples were drawn from two sources: the first 160 participants of the ongoing ImmuneRACE study, and 1,000 to 1,500 subjects contributed by 6 global collaborators. A de-identified subject ID, COVID-19 status, age in years and sex were almost always included in the sample metadata. HLA class I and class II types, where available, came from metadata supplied by the sample provider rather than from assay-based typing.

Each collaborating institution followed its own protocols to collect whole blood in K2EDTA tubes. For TCRbeta analysis, collaborators shipped samples in one of three forms: frozen whole blood, isolated PBMCs, or DNA extracted from either of those sample types. As for this clone: Its antigen is not yet known. The record has no base qualities; no much larger clone is one base away.

General findings and caveats noted by the study authors: How much clinical and demographic metadata was included differed by source and by participant, and the metadata was provided uncurated.

The CDR3 contains 16 residues, cysteine and phenylalanine counted. Left in the record is the CDR3 DNA by itself, 48 bases read in frame from the first base. The immunoSEQ Assay, a bias-controlled multiplex PCR, was used to amplify TCRbeta CDR3 regions from genomic DNA. From the authors' description of their analysis: Nucleated cell counts per sample were estimated from amplification of reference gene primers within the assay. To quantify the absolute abundance of each unique TCRbeta CDR3 rearrangement, sequence reads were collapsed and filtered. For each sample, productive Simpson clonality was calculated as the square root of Simpson's diversity index over productive rearrangements. As stored in TCRdb, this immuneACCESS dataset retains in-frame rearrangements with V and J assigned. A fraction of the clones does not appear; measured against another copy, unresolved V genes explain less than half of the discrepancy, and the remainder lacks a known reason. Clone size and V and J calls were adopted from that table, with D and trimming inferred from the DNA. The sample table contains 48,000 or so clones; only one count was recorded for over 65% of them. 5.9% of the sample belongs to the ten largest clones.

Recombination joined TRBV21-1 with TRBJ1-5; the DNA was not compared with TRBD1, the D call given in the table. TRBV21-1 is annotated as a pseudogene. This receptor was obtained from a woman aged 55-70 years with acute or convalescent COVID-19. Input material: peripheral blood. CDR3 reads: CASSGQGALANQPQHF. The nucleotide sequence is given as TGTGCCAGCAGCGGACAGGGGGCACTCGCCAATCAGCCCCAGCATTTT.